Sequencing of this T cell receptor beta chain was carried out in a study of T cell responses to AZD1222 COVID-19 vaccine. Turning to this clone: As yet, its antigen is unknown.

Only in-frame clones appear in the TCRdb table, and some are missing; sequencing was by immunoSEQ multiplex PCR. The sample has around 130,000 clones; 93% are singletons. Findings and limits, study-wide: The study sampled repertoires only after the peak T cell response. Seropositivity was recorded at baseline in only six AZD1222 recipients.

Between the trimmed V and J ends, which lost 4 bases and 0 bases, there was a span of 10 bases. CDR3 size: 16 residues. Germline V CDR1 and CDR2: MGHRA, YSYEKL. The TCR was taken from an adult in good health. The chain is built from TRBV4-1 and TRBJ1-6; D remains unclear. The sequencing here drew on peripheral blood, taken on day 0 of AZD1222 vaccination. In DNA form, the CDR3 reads TGCGCCAGCAGCCCCGGCACCAGCTCCTATAATTCACCCCTCCACTTT. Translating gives CASSPGTSSYNSPLHF.